This T cell receptor (beta chain) was obtained from a study of cytomegalovirus exposure and HLA in healthy donors. Study outcomes and limitations: Apparent HLA restriction characterized most CMV-associated TCR beta chains in a later analysis. Among the CMV-associated chains, a few were confirmed in vitro as specific for CMV antigens. As immune exposure information, only CMV serostatus was available. By HLA locus, TCR association rates varied in a later analysis, with DRB1 showing the most and HLA-C the fewest.

A word on this clone: What it binds is unknown.

Vbeta (60) and Jbeta (13) primers were used in the PCR. Sequencing was performed with immunoSEQ multiplex PCR; in TCRdb, only in-frame clones are kept and a portion is missing. The sample yields about 150,000 clones, approximately 82% seen once. Germline CDR1 and CDR2: KGHSH and LQKENI. The V end lost 6 bases, the J end lost 8 bases, and 13 bases lay between the germline ends. The CDR3 spans 13 residues. The V and J genes are TRBV18 and TRBJ1-4; no clear D. The clonotype comes from a man aged 45-65 years in good health and CMV-seropositive. Sequenced material: PBMCs. The CDR3 here is CASSMGGGEKLFF. CDR3 bases: TGTGCCAGCTCTATGGGAGGTGGAGAAAAACTGTTTTTT.